The 20 T cell receptor beta chains listed next were all sequenced from one sample in a study of beta chain features in type 1 diabetes. Expressed TCRB transcripts got sequenced, as all isolated RNA was reverse transcribed. Method: immunoSEQ multiplex PCR; TCRdb's copy keeps in-frame clones and lacks some. The sample includes more than 85,000 clones, roughly 40% of them seen just once. Material for sequencing was stem cell memory CD4+ T cells from blood. The receptors were sampled from a woman under 30 in good health.

In its sample, this clone was seen a few times. The chain joins TRBV28 to TRBJ2-3; 8 positions agree with TRBD2. Germline trimming cut 2 bases from V and 6 bases from J; bases unmatched to any gene: 13. CDR3 size: 17 residues. Per the germline V gene, CDR1 is MDHEN and CDR2 is SYDVKM. As DNA, the CDR3 is TGTGCCAGCAGTTTAATGGGGATGAGCGGGAGTATGGATACGCAGTATTTT. Protein sequence: CASSLMGMSGSMDTQYF.

The CDR3 region is CASSLRGTTYEQYF. In DNA form, the CDR3 reads TGCGCCAGCAGCTTGCGGGGGACTACCTACGAGCAGTACTTC. J is TRBJ2-7 and V is TRBV5-1; 7 bases are a match to TRBD2. CDR3 length: 14 amino acids. J lost 2 bases, V lost 1 base, and 3 bases had no gene match. Germline V gives CDR1 SGHRS, CDR2 YFSETQ. Drawing the rest from reference TRBV5-1 and TRBJ2-7, the complete variable domain is KAGVTQTPRYLIKTRGQQVTLSCSPISGHRSVSWYQQTPGQGLQFLFEYFSETQRNKGNFPGRFSGRQFSNSRSEMNVSTLELGDSALYLCASSLRGTTYEQYFGPGTRLTVT.

The CDR3 nucleotides are TGTGCCAGCAGCCGGGGGGCGTATGGCTACACCTTC. Translated, it gives CASSRGAYGYTF. This chain joins TRBV7-8 and TRBJ1-2; tentatively, D is TRBD1 (6 bases). Germline CDR1 reads SGHVS; CDR2 reads FQNEAQ. V was clipped by 5 bases and J by 5 bases, with 9 bases between them. This CDR3 spans 12 amino acids.

This rearrangement joins TRBV2 to TRBJ1-1, with D perhaps matching TRBD1 (6 bases). The V and J ends lost 7 bases and 4 bases respectively, with 16 bases between them. CDR3 size: 14 residues. Germline V CDR1 and CDR2: SNHLY, FYNNEI. This CDR3 is CASTTGLEGTEAFF. DNA of the CDR3: TGTGCCAGCACCACAGGGTTGGAAGGCACTGAAGCTTTCTTT.

This clone has just one count. This rearrangement joins TRBV5-1 to TRBJ2-1; TRBD1 is a possible D gene (6 bases). The CDR3 loop spans 14 amino acids. The germline CDR1 and CDR2 sequences are SGHRS and YFSETQ. Trimming stripped 0 bases from V and 8 bases from J, with 12 bases between. The CDR3 loop reads CASSLGARGDEQFF. CDR3 DNA: TGCGCCAGCAGCTTGGGGGCCAGGGGTGATGAGCAGTTCTTC.

The chain uses TRBV5-1 and TRBJ2-5, with TRBD2 identical over 7 bases. The germline gives CDR1 SGHRS, CDR2 YFSETQ. Trimming took 2 bases from V and 4 from J; bases not matched to a gene: 14. The CDR3 covers 17 residues. CDR3 sequence reads: CASSLIPGGSIRETQYF. The CDR3 nucleotides are TGCGCCAGCAGCTTAATCCCTGGCGGGAGTATCCGAGAGACCCAGTACTTC. Filled out from reference TRBV5-1 and TRBJ2-5, the complete variable domain reads KAGVTQTPRYLIKTRGQQVTLSCSPISGHRSVSWYQQTPGQGLQFLFEYFSETQRNKGNFPGRFSGRQFSNSRSEMNVSTLELGDSALYLCASSLIPGGSIRETQYFGPGTRLLVL.

This clone was counted only a few times. The rearrangement joins TRBV29-1 to TRBJ2-1; D is possibly TRBD2 (5 bases). Germline CDR1 SQVTM, CDR2 ANQGSEA. The ends were cut back, 7 bases at V and 7 bases at J, with 17 bases in the middle. This CDR3 contains 13 residues. CDR3 region: CSANTVPGNEQFF. In DNA form, the CDR3 reads TGCAGCGCCAACACAGTGCCGGGGAATGAGCAGTTCTTC.

The genes are TRBV5-1 and TRBJ1-4; 8 bases line up with TRBD1. CDR1 SGHRS and CDR2 YFSETQ come from the germline V gene. Trimming at V came to 6 bases and at J to 7 bases, leaving 8 bases not matched to a gene. The CDR3 totals 14 residues. Here the CDR3 reads CASKSGTGPEKLFF. The CDR3 DNA reads as TGCGCCAGCAAATCCGGGACAGGACCTGAAAAACTGTTTTTT.

This chain links TRBV7-9 with TRBJ2-3; 7 positions agree with TRBD2. This CDR3 is 17 amino acids long. Per the germline V gene, CDR1 is SEHNR and CDR2 is FQNEAQ (reference sequence). The V gene end was trimmed by 3 bases and the J gene end by 0 bases; junction bases not matched to a gene: 9. The CDR3 is CASSFATLADSTDTQYF. CDR3 DNA: TGTGCCAGCAGCTTCGCGACTCTAGCGGACAGCACAGATACGCAGTATTTT.

The chain joins TRBV5-1 to TRBJ2-5; a weak D match, TRBD1 (5 bases). The CDR3 loop spans 14 amino acids. Trimming shortened V by 0 bases and J by 5 bases, and 11 bases separated the two germline ends. In germline, CDR1 is SGHRS, CDR2 YFSETQ. In DNA, the CDR3 is TGCGCCAGCAGCTTGGGGTCAGGGTACGAGACCCAGTACTTC. Amino acid sequence: CASSLGSGYETQYF.

The chain combines TRBV30 with TRBJ2-1; 8 bases are a match to TRBD2. CDR3 size: 14 residues. The V gene end was trimmed by 1 base and the J gene end by 4 bases; junction bases not matched to a gene: 3. Germline loops: CDR1 GTSNPN, CDR2 SVGIG (reference sequence). The CDR3 coding sequence is TGTGCCTGGAGTGCCATAGCGGGATACAATGAGCAGTTCTTC. Protein sequence: CAWSAIAGYNEQFF.

The chain combines TRBV5-1 with TRBJ2-1, with 11 bases identical to TRBD2. Trimming cost V 7 bases and J 3 bases; bases outside gene matches: 9. Germline V gene sequence: CDR1 SGHRS, CDR2 YFSETQ. The CDR3 is 16 amino acids. In nucleotides, the CDR3 is TGCGCCAGCCGGGGGGTCGGGACTAGCGGCTACAATGAGCAGTTCTTC. Residues: CASRGVGTSGYNEQFF.

Only a few counts were recorded for this clone. The chain joins TRBV28 to TRBJ2-7; tentative D call: TRBD1 (5 bases). This CDR3 contains 14 residues. Trimming removed 3 bases at V and 7 bases at J, with 16 bases between. Germline V CDR1 and CDR2: MDHEN, SYDVKM. The CDR3 DNA reads as TGTGCCAGCAGTTTCCTCGCAGGGATGGGAGAGCAGTACTTC. This codes for CASSFLAGMGEQYF.

The chain employs TRBV4-3 and TRBJ2-7; D call uncertain. V was clipped by 0 bases and J by 2 bases, with 14 bases between them. CDR1 and CDR2 from the germline V gene are LGHNA and YSLEER. The CDR3 runs 16 residues. DNA for the CDR3: TGCGCCAGCAGCCAAGAACGGGTCGGATTGACCTACGAGCAGTACTTC. Translating it yields CASSQERVGLTYEQYF.

This clone showed up just a few times. The genes are TRBV29-1 and TRBJ2-3; 11 bases map to TRBD2. V lost 7 bases to trimming and J lost 3 bases; unmatched junction nucleotides: 3. Germline CDR1 reads SQVTM; CDR2 reads ANQGSEA. CDR3 length: 13 residues. The CDR3 sequence: CSGRLAGTDTQYF. The CDR3 DNA reads as TGCAGCGGCCGACTAGCGGGGACAGATACGCAGTATTTT.

CDR3 in amino acids: CASSPDRGRDGYTF. DNA for the CDR3: TGTGCCAGCAGCCCGGACAGGGGGCGAGATGGCTACACCTTC. J is TRBJ1-2 and V is TRBV7-3; 11 bases fit TRBD1. This CDR3 has 14 residues. Germline V gene sequence: CDR1 SGHTA, CDR2 FQGTGA. After removal of 5 bases from V and 6 bases from J, the junction contained 5 bases not matched to a gene.

The CDR3 sequence: CASSPGVYNEQFF. The CDR3 nucleotides read TGCGCCAGCAGCCCGGGGGTCTACAATGAGCAGTTCTTC. The chain employs TRBV5-1 and TRBJ2-1, with D perhaps TRBD2 (6 bases). This CDR3 spans 13 amino acids. Germline V gives CDR1 SGHRS, CDR2 YFSETQ. Trimming removed 4 bases from V and 3 bases from J, with 8 bases in between.

V is TRBV5-1 and J is TRBJ1-2, with D possibly being TRBD1 (5 bases). The V end lost 0 bases, the J end lost 4 bases, and 13 bases lay between the germline ends. The CDR3 sequence is 15 residues long. The germline CDR1 and CDR2 sequences are SGHRS and YFSETQ. CDR3 in DNA: TGCGCCAGCAGCTTGGCCCCCGACAGAACCTATGGCTACACCTTC. Translating gives CASSLAPDRTYGYTF.

The V gene is TRBV4-3, the J gene TRBJ2-3; tentatively, D is TRBD2 (6 bases). Germline assignment: CDR1 LGHNA and CDR2 YSLEER. V was trimmed by 1 base and J by 5 bases, leaving 13 bases between them. The CDR3 length is 15 residues. The CDR3 protein is CASSQGGGVKDTQYF. The DNA of the CDR3 is TGCGCCAGCAGCCAAGGAGGAGGGGTAAAAGATACGCAGTATTTT.

The rearrangement joins TRBV7-3 to TRBJ2-3, with TRBD2 matching 8 bases. Losses at the gene ends were 5 bases for V and 1 base for J; bases not matched to a gene: 5. The germline CDR1 and CDR2 sequences are SGHTA and FQGTGA. This CDR3 comprises 15 residues. The CDR3 coding sequence is TGTGCCAGCAGCCCCTTAGCGGGACGCACAGATACGCAGTATTTT. Encoded protein: CASSPLAGRTDTQYF. The full variable domain, in which reference TRBV7-3 and TRBJ2-3 provide the parts outside the CDR3, is GAGVSQTPSNKVTEKGKYVELRCDPISGHTALYWYRQSLGQGPEFLIYFQGTGAADDSGLPNDRFFAVRPEGSVSTLKIQRTERGDSAVYLCASSPLAGRTDTQYFGPGTRLTVL.